One sample yielded the 8 T cell receptor beta chains listed below, sequenced in a study of T cells in Graves' hyperthyroidism and ophthalmopathy. Amplified TCR beta CDR3 regions came from RNA transcripts. With the HTBI primer set, the TCR CDR3 went through a first round of RT-PCR. From the multiplex PCR reads, TCRdb called clonotypes with MiXCR, one entry per CDR3 protein. In the table there are approximately 520,000 distinct CDR3 sequences, approximately 24% of which are singletons. Sequenced material: blood. Receptors originate from a woman aged 25 to 39 with Graves' ophthalmopathy.

This chain connects TRBV29-1 to TRBJ2-2; D is perhaps TRBD2 (5 bases). Trimming cost V 5 bases and J 3 bases, with 10 bases left between them. Looked up from germline, CDR1 is SQVTM and CDR2 is ANQGSEA. There are 13 residues in the CDR3. The CDR3 loop is CSVHTRYTGELFF. CDR3 nucleotides: TGCAGCGTTCACACTAGATACACCGGGGAGCTGTTTTTT.

V gene TRBV12-3 or TRBV12-4 combines with J gene TRBJ2-2; 7 positions match TRBD1. The CDR3 length is 16 residues. With V trimmed by 6 bases and J by 0 bases, 7 bases remained unmatched. The CDR3 loop is CASRPLTGANTGELFF. CDR3 nucleotides: TGTGCCAGCAGGCCACTTACAGGGGCGAACACCGGGGAGCTGTTTTTT.

The J gene is TRBJ2-7, the V gene TRBV12-5; 8 nucleotides match TRBD1. The J segment lost 3 bases and the V segment lost 2 bases, leaving 3 bases of the junction unmatched. CDR1 LGHNT and CDR2 FRNRAP come from the germline V gene. The CDR3 length is 14 residues. CDR3 sequence (DNA): TGTGCTAGTGGTTTGACAGGGGGTAACTACGAGCAGTACTTC. It codes for CASGLTGGNYEQYF. Full variable domain (missing parts from reference TRBV12-5 and TRBJ2-7): DARVTQTPRHKVTEMGQEVTMRCQPILGHNTVFWYRQTMMQGLELLAYFRNRAPLDDSGMPKDRFSAEMPDATLATLKIQPSEPRDSAVYFCASGLTGGNYEQYFGPGTRLTVT.

This clonotype was counted many times. This sequence joins TRBV7-2 and TRBJ1-5; D ambiguous. CDR3 length equals 13 residues. The V end was cut by 1 base, the J end by 7 bases, with 8 bases between. Germline CDR1 is SGHTA and CDR2 is FQGNSA. CDR3 bases: TGTGCCAGCAGCTTAGGTCATCAACAGCCCCAGCATTTT. Amino acid sequence: CASSLGHQQPQHF.

This clonotype was picked up many times. The chain links TRBV20-1 to TRBJ1-3, with 7 bases that match TRBD1. Germline values: CDR1 DFQATT, CDR2 SNEGSKA (reference sequence). J lost 5 bases, V lost 4 bases, and 8 bases had no gene match. The CDR3 is 14 residues long. CDR3 amino acids: CSANFRDSRNTIYF. In DNA, the CDR3 is TGCAGTGCTAACTTCCGGGACAGTCGAAACACCATATATTTT.

The chain couples TRBV5-1 to TRBJ2-2; D might be TRBD1 (5 bases). The CDR3 length is 15 residues. V lost 4 bases to trimming and J lost 0 bases, with 10 bases between them. The germline V gene encodes CDR1 SGHRS and CDR2 YFSETQ. In DNA form, the CDR3 reads TGCGCCAGCAGCACCCGACAGACGAACACCGGGGAGCTGTTTTTT. As protein: CASSTRQTNTGELFF.

The CDR3 loop reads CASSLDKGETQYF. The DNA of the CDR3 is TGCGCCAGCAGCTTGGACAAGGGGGAGACCCAGTACTTC. This chain links TRBV5-1 with TRBJ2-5; D may be TRBD1 (5 bases). Germline values: CDR1 SGHRS, CDR2 YFSETQ. This CDR3 has 13 residues. V lost 0 bases to trimming and J lost 5 bases, with 8 bases between them.

This clonotype was counted ten times or more. V is TRBV6-5 and J is TRBJ2-7; 11 positions agree with TRBD1. The junction had 18 bases not matched to a gene; V was cut back by 10 bases and J by 4 bases. CDR1 is MNHEY and CDR2 is SVGAGI in the germline V gene. The CDR3 runs to 17 residues. This CDR3 reads CATTGQGANRGWYEQYF. The CDR3 nucleotides read TGTGCCACCACAGGACAGGGGGCGAACCGCGGTTGGTACGAGCAGTACTTC.